This entry lists 13 T cell receptor beta chains sequenced from one sample in a study of cytomegalovirus exposure and HLA in healthy donors. Generated by immunoSEQ multiplex PCR, the TCRdb table keeps only in-frame clones and is missing some. The sample holds 100,000 to 150,000 clones; around 94% are singletons and the top ten take under 1.5%. The sample consisted of PBMCs. Receptor source: a woman between 18 and 30 years old in good health and CMV-seronegative.

The chain links TRBV9 to TRBJ2-7; perhaps TRBD1 as D (6 bases). V lost 0 bases and J lost 7, with 17 bases in between. CDR3 length equals 15 residues. Germline V gene lookup returns CDR1 SGDLS and CDR2 YYNGEE. The CDR3 coding sequence is TGTGCCAGCAGCGTAGAAGGCACAGGGACGGGGGAGCAGTACTTC. Amino acid sequence: CASSVEGTGTGEQYF.

The chain combines TRBV10-2 with TRBJ1-1; 7 bases match TRBD1. The CDR3 totals 13 residues. Germline CDR1 and CDR2: WSHSY and SAAADI. Losses at the gene ends were 6 bases for V and 3 bases for J; bases not matched to a gene: 4. This chain's CDR3 is CASSPGTDTEAFF. The CDR3 bases are TGCGCCAGCAGCCCTGGGACAGACACTGAAGCTTTCTTT.

The chain joins TRBV7-9 to TRBJ2-7, with TRBD2 matching 13 bases. The germline V gene encodes CDR1 SEHNR and CDR2 FQNEAQ (reference sequence). The V gene end was trimmed by 4 bases and the J gene end by 2 bases; junction bases not matched to a gene: 2. The CDR3 sequence is 15 residues long. For the CDR3, the DNA is TGTGCCAGCAGCTCGGGGACTAGCGGGGCCTACGAGCAGTACTTC. Encoded protein: CASSSGTSGAYEQYF.

V usage is TRBV28 and J usage is TRBJ1-1, with TRBD1 matching over 7 bases. The CDR3 covers 14 residues. The trim removed 6 bases at V and 1 base at J, leaving 5 bases unmatched. The germline V gene has CDR1 MDHEN and CDR2 SYDVKM. This CDR3 reads CASSPTGKNTEAFF. CDR3 DNA: TGTGCCAGCAGCCCGACAGGGAAGAACACTGAAGCTTTCTTT.

The CDR3 loop reads CASSLNPGLVSHNEQFF. CDR3 nucleotides: TGTGCCAGCAGCTTAAACCCCGGACTAGTTTCCCACAATGAGCAGTTCTTC. The J gene is TRBJ2-1, the V gene TRBV7-3; 7 bases are shared with TRBD2. This CDR3 is built from 17 residues. Germline CDR1 reads SGHTA; CDR2 reads FQGTGA. V lost 1 base and J lost 5; bases outside the gene matches: 11.

This clone was seen a few times. This sequence joins TRBV6-4 and TRBJ2-1; 9 bases match TRBD2. This CDR3 comprises 14 residues. Germline V gives CDR1 MRHNA, CDR2 SNTAGT. With V trimmed by 5 bases and J by 7 bases, 6 bases remained unmatched. The CDR3 bases are TGTGCCAGCAGTCTTAGCGGGAGTGCAAATGAGCAGTTCTTC. It translates to CASSLSGSANEQFF.

The rearrangement uses TRBV5-4 and TRBJ1-5; D not resolved. V was clipped by 4 bases and J by 4 bases, with 15 bases between them. The V gene's germline CDR1 is SGHNT and CDR2 YYREEE (reference sequence). CDR3 length: 15 residues. This CDR3 reads CASSPGPSGNQPQHF. Written as DNA, the CDR3 is TGTGCCAGCAGCCCCGGACCCTCGGGAAATCAGCCCCAGCATTTT. The full variable domain, with the rest looked up from reference TRBV5-4 and TRBJ1-5, is ETGVTQSPTHLIKTRGQQVTLRCSSQSGHNTVSWYQQALGQGPQFIFQYYREEENGRGNFPPRFSGLQFPNYSSELNVNALELDDSALYLCASSPGPSGNQPQHFGDGTRLSIL.

The chain combines TRBV11-3 with TRBJ1-1; D is unresolved. Germline V gives CDR1 SGHNT, CDR2 YENEEA. The CDR3 totals 15 residues. Trimming pared 5 bases from V and 4 bases from J, leaving 17 bases between. CDR3 bases: TGTGCCAGCAGCATCGGGGTATGTTTGGGCACTGAAGCTTTCTTT. This codes for CASSIGVCLGTEAFF.

DNA of the CDR3: TGTGCCAGGGCAAATGACGGGGGGCGGTTTAATGAAAAACTGTTTTTT. Protein: CARANDGGRFNEKLFF. The J gene is TRBJ1-4, the V gene TRBV27; weak D call: TRBD1 (6 bases). From germline, CDR1 is MNHEY and CDR2 SMNVEV (reference sequence). V was shortened by 9 bases and J by 4 bases, with 21 bases between the two germline ends. The CDR3 is 16 amino acids. The variable domain in full, with the rest retrieved from reference TRBV27 and TRBJ1-4, is EAQVTQNPRYLITVTGKKLTVTCSQNMNHEYMSWYRQDPGLGLRQIYYSMNVEVTDKGDVPEGYKVSRKEKRNFPLILESPSPNQTSLYFCARANDGGRFNEKLFFGSGTQLSVL.

In regard to this clone: A read error may produce the germline difference seen at one junction end. This rearrangement joins TRBV5-1 to TRBJ1-4; no reliable D call. Per the germline V gene, CDR1 is SGHRS and CDR2 is YFSETQ. CDR3 length: 15 amino acids. For the CDR3, the DNA is TGCGCCAGCACCTTGGGAACCCGGGATCTCGAAAAACTGTTTTTT. Amino acid sequence: CASTLGTRDLEKLFF. Full variable domain (rest looked up from reference TRBV5-1 and TRBJ1-4): KAGVTQTPRYLIKTRGQQVTLSCSPISGHRSVSWYQQTPGQGLQFLFEYFSETQRNKGNFPGRFSGRQFSNSRSEMNVSTLELGDSALYLCASTLGTRDLEKLFFGSGTQLSVL.

The CDR3 DNA reads as TGTGCCAGTAGTACTCGGCCCCAGGGCAATCAGCCCCAGCATTTT. Its translation: CASSTRPQGNQPQHF. V usage is TRBV19 and J usage is TRBJ1-5; no clear D gene. CDR3 size: 15 residues. CDR1 is LNHDA and CDR2 is SQIVND in the germline V gene (reference sequence). V lost 4 bases, J lost 2 bases, and 12 bases lay in between.

The CDR3 spells CASSLRREQTRPGNTIYF. The CDR3 coding sequence is TGTGCCAGCAGCTTAAGGAGGGAACAGACGAGGCCTGGAAACACCATATATTTT. V usage is TRBV7-2 and J usage is TRBJ1-3; D gene ambiguous. In germline, CDR1 is SGHTA, CDR2 FQGNSA. With 2 bases removed from V and 2 bases from J, the gap between germline ends came to 19 bases. The CDR3 covers 18 residues.

The chain recombines TRBV2 with TRBJ1-3, with TRBD1 identical over 8 bases. The CDR3 spans 17 residues. Germline-derived CDR1 and CDR2 are SNHLY and FYNNEI. The V gene end was trimmed by 6 bases and the J gene end by 2 bases; junction bases not matched to a gene: 12. The CDR3: CASSSQDRDRTGNTIYF. CDR3 sequence (DNA): TGTGCCAGCAGCTCCCAAGACCGGGACAGGACTGGAAACACCATATATTTT.